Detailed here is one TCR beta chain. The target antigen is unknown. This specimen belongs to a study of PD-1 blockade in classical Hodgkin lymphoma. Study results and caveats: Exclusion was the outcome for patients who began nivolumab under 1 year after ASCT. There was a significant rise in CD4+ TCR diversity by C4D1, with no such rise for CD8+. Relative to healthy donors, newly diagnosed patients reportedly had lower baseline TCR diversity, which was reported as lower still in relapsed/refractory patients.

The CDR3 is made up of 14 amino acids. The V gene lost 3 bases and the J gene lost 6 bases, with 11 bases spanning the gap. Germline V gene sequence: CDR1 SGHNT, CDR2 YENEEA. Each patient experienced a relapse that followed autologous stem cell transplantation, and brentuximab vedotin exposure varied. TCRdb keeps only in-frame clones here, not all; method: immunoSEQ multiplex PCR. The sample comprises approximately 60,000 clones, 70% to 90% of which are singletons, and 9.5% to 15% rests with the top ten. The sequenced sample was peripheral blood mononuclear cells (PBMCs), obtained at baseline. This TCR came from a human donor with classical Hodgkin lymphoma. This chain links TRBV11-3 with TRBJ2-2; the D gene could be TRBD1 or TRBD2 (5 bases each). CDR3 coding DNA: TGTGCCAGCAGCTTGAGGGGATCGGCCGGGGAGCTGTTTTTT. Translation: CASSLRGSAGELFF.